Only a few counts were recorded for the clone carrying this TCR beta chain. As yet, its antigen is unknown. Germline CDR1 and CDR2: SQVTM and ANQGSEA. The CDR3 runs 15 residues. The V end was cut by 6 bases, the J end by 3 bases, with 18 bases between. Regarding treatment: oral pan-JAK inhibitor, 5-10 mg twice daily. cDNA prepared by RNA extraction and subsequent reverse transcription served as the template for sequencing. Assay: immunoSEQ multiplex PCR; the TCRdb copy retains only in-frame clones and omits some. The data hold some 190,000 clones, with around 64% observed a single time. This specimen belongs to a study of CD8+ T cells in alopecia areata. Study details: The study gave treated patients oral tofacitinib at 5 to 10 mg twice daily. Study-wide results and caveats: Scalp sequencing also captures normal skin's resident alphabeta T cells.

The rearrangement links TRBV29-1 to TRBJ2-4; a possible D gene is TRBD2 (6 bases). This TCR derives from a human donor with alopecia areata. Specimen: CD4+ T cells sorted from blood, collected around week 50, from a patient treated with tofacitinib. The CDR3 sequence is CSVPSPEGNKNIQYF. The CDR3 DNA sequence: TGCAGCGTCCCGAGTCCGGAGGGAAACAAAAACATTCAGTACTTC.